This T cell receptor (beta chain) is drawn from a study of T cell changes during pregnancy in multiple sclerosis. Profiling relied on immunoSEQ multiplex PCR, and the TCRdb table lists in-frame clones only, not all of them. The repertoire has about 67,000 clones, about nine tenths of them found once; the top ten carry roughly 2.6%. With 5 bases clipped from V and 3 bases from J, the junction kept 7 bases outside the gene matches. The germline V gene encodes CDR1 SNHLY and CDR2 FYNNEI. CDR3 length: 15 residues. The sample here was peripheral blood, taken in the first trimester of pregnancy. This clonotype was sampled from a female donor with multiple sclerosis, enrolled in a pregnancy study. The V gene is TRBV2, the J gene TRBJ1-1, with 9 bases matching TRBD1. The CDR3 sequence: CASSLQGAGYTEAFF. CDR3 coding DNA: TGTGCCAGCAGTCTACAGGGGGCAGGATACACTGAAGCTTTCTTT.